This note documents a single T cell receptor beta chain sequence. Its antigen remains unknown. This sample is part of a study of T cell repertoires in cytomegalovirus infection. TCRdb re-analysed the reads in MiXCR, keeping a single row per CDR3 protein. There are roughly 350,000 distinct CDR3 sequences in the sample; approximately 30% occur only once, and about 13% lies in the top ten. From germline, CDR1 is MNHEY and CDR2 SVGEGT. V was shortened by 1 base and J by 2 bases, with 20 bases between the two germline ends. CDR3 length equals 18 residues. This TCR was sampled from a human donor in good health (CMV status not recorded). Some clones in this sample may be carry-over from other donors' samples. The rearrangement uses TRBV6-2 or TRBV6-3 and TRBJ1-1, with TRBD1 as a possible D gene (6 bases). This material consisted of cultured PBMCs, taken from culture after CMV antigen stimulation. The DNA of the CDR3 is TGTGCCAGCAGTTACTTGAGGCAGGGGCGATTCTCCAACACTGAAGCTTTCTTT. Translated: CASSYLRQGRFSNTEAFF.